These 24 T cell receptor beta chains share one sample of origin, sequenced in a study of shared clonotypes between healthy human individuals. Here immunoSEQ multiplex PCR was the method, and the copy in TCRdb shows in-frame clones only, minus some. The table has hundreds of thousands of clones, about three quarters seen once. Material for sequencing was memory CD4+ T cells sorted from blood. This sample's subset: CD45RA-negative fraction. These receptors were collected from a woman aged 25 to 39 in good health.

To note about this clone: Other DNA sequences within the sample encode an identical CDR3. The chain joins TRBV18 to TRBJ1-2; no definite D call. V lost 5 bases and J 6 bases, leaving 7 bases between the germline ends. This CDR3 spans 11 amino acids. The germline V gene has CDR1 KGHSH and CDR2 LQKENI. DNA of the CDR3: TGTGCCAGCTCAAACCAGGATGGCTACACCTTC. This sequence encodes CASSNQDGYTF.

The CDR3 here is CASSRGAVAGETQYF. Here the CDR3 DNA reads TGTGCCAGCAGCCGGGGTGCCGTGGCAGGAGAGACCCAGTACTTC. The chain has TRBV7-3 and TRBJ2-5; the D gene is possibly TRBD2 (5 bases). Germline loops: CDR1 SGHTA, CDR2 FQGTGA. V was shortened by 5 bases and J by 4 bases, with 17 bases between the two germline ends. The CDR3 extends over 15 amino acids.

V gene TRBV5-8 combines with J gene TRBJ2-5; possible D gene TRBD1, 5 bases. CDR3 size: 14 residues. The V gene lost 2 bases and the J gene lost 7 bases, with 15 bases spanning the gap. Germline CDR1 and CDR2: SGHTS and YDEGEE. CDR3 in DNA: TGTGCCAGCAGCTTCGGACATCCCCCGGGGACCCAGTACTTC. This codes for CASSFGHPPGTQYF.

This sequence joins TRBV18 and TRBJ2-1, with D unclear. The CDR3 has 11 residues. Germline V gene sequence: CDR1 KGHSH, CDR2 LQKENI. Trimming cost V 2 bases and J 7 bases, with 3 bases left between them. The CDR3 here is CASSPGNEQFF. Written as DNA, the CDR3 is TGTGCCAGCTCACCAGGAAATGAGCAGTTCTTC.

V is TRBV29-1 and J is TRBJ1-2, with D maybe TRBD1 (6 bases). The V and J ends lost 7 bases and 5 bases respectively, with 14 bases between them. The CDR3 contains 12 residues. Looked up from germline, CDR1 is SQVTM and CDR2 is ANQGSEA. In DNA, the CDR3 is TGCAGCGCTTCAGGGGCCGGGTATGGCTACACCTTC. Protein: CSASGAGYGYTF.

This clone was counted only a few times. The CDR3 loop is CASRPTSGATYEQYF. CDR3 bases: TGTGCCAGCAGACCAACTAGCGGGGCAACCTACGAGCAGTACTTC. V is TRBV6-5 and J is TRBJ2-7, with 10 bases identical to TRBD2. The trim removed 6 bases at V and 2 bases at J, leaving 7 bases unmatched. The CDR3 has 15 amino acids. Germline V gene data show CDR1 as MNHEY and CDR2 as SVGAGI.

The rearrangement links TRBV25-1 to TRBJ2-1, with D perhaps matching TRBD2 (7 bases). CDR3 size: 15 residues. The germline V and J ends were trimmed by 7 bases and 7 bases, with 20 bases remaining between them. Germline V CDR1 and CDR2: MGHDK, SYGVNS. CDR3 sequence: CASTGREDQGNEQFF. CDR3 coding DNA: TGTGCCAGCACAGGACGGGAGGACCAGGGGAATGAGCAGTTCTTC.

The J gene is TRBJ2-7, the V gene TRBV5-1, with 7 bases fitting TRBD1. V trimming: 4 bases; J trimming: 7 bases; junction bases outside the gene matches: 5. CDR3 length: 12 residues. Looked up from germline, CDR1 is SGHRS and CDR2 is YFSETQ. CDR3 DNA sequence: TGCGCCAGCAGCAAGCAGGGGGATGAGCAGTACTTC. Protein product: CASSKQGDEQYF. The variable domain in full, with the rest retrieved from reference TRBV5-1 and TRBJ2-7, is KAGVTQTPRYLIKTRGQQVTLSCSPISGHRSVSWYQQTPGQGLQFLFEYFSETQRNKGNFPGRFSGRQFSNSRSEMNVSTLELGDSALYLCASSKQGDEQYFGPGTRLTVT.

This clone was seen once. DNA of the CDR3: TGTGCCAGCAGCTCCGGGGCCAACAACTATGGCTACACCTTC. The encoded protein is CASSSGANNYGYTF. The rearrangement links TRBV7-9 to TRBJ1-2, with D possibly being TRBD1 (5 bases). V was trimmed by 4 bases and J by 2 bases, leaving 11 bases between them. CDR1 is SEHNR and CDR2 is FQNEAQ in the germline V gene (reference sequence). The CDR3 is 14 residues long.

This clone was seen only a few times. The same CDR3 also results from other DNA sequences found in this sample. This chain connects TRBV29-1 to TRBJ2-7; 8 bases agree with TRBD1. V was clipped by 2 bases and J by 5 bases; unmatched bases: 8. There are 14 residues in the CDR3. CDR1 and CDR2 (germline): SQVTM, ANQGSEA. The CDR3: CSVEPGTGVHEQYF. CDR3 in DNA: TGCAGCGTTGAACCGGGGACAGGCGTCCACGAGCAGTACTTC.

Comment on this clone: A read error is possible here, since a much larger clone lies one base away. The chain joins TRBV4-2 to TRBJ1-5; TRBD1 agrees at 11 bases. From germline, CDR1 is LGHNA and CDR2 YNFKEQ. The ends lost 4 bases at V and 6 bases at J; junction bases unmatched: 8. This CDR3 is 16 amino acids long. CDR3 sequence reads: CASSPPGQGEGQPQHF. The CDR3 bases are TGTGCCAGCAGCCCGCCGGGACAGGGGGAGGGTCAGCCCCAGCATTTT.

In this sample, this clone turned up a few times. The chain links TRBV6-1 to TRBJ2-7; 13 bases are shared with TRBD2. This CDR3 spans 14 amino acids. From germline, CDR1 is MNHNS and CDR2 SASEGT. V was clipped by 8 bases and J by 5 bases; unmatched bases: 6. The CDR3 sequence is CASGTSGRADEQYF. CDR3 DNA sequence: TGTGCCAGCGGAACTAGCGGGAGGGCCGACGAGCAGTACTTC.

At least ten counts were recorded for this clone. The rearrangement uses TRBV28 and TRBJ2-7; no reliable D call. V was cut by 5 bases and J by 1 base, with 18 bases left in between. The CDR3 consists of 16 residues. The germline CDR1 and CDR2 sequences are MDHEN and SYDVKM. CDR3 nucleotide sequence: TGTGCCAGCAGTCCGTCGGACGCAATTCTGTCCTACGAGCAGTACTTC. Translation gives CASSPSDAILSYEQYF.

The chain carries TRBV25-1 and TRBJ2-5; D possibly corresponds to TRBD2 (6 bases). The V gene lost 2 bases and the J gene lost 4 bases, with 11 bases spanning the gap. The CDR3 extends over 14 amino acids. CDR1 and CDR2 from the germline V gene are MGHDK and SYGVNS. The DNA of the CDR3 is TGTGCCAGCAGTGAAGGCAGGGAGGTAGAGACCCAGTACTTC. Its protein product is CASSEGREVETQYF.

The chain recombines TRBV5-1 with TRBJ2-1; TRBD1 might be the D (6 bases). The CDR3 extends over 14 amino acids. Trimming cost V 3 bases and J 5 bases, with 12 bases left between them. Germline CDR1 and CDR2: SGHRS and YFSETQ. The CDR3: CASSSMAGDNEQFF. In nucleotides, the CDR3 is TGCGCCAGCAGCTCCATGGCAGGGGACAATGAGCAGTTCTTC.

The CDR3 spells CASSLWSGFQVEQYF. Written as DNA, the CDR3 is TGTGCCAGCAGTTTATGGTCGGGGTTTCAGGTCGAGCAGTACTTC. This chain joins TRBV28 and TRBJ2-7; a weak D match, TRBD2 (5 bases). CDR3 length: 15 amino acids. Germline lookup yields CDR1 MDHEN and CDR2 SYDVKM. V lost 0 bases and J lost 6, with 15 bases in between.

J is TRBJ1-1 and V is TRBV2; D not resolved. Germline V gene lookup returns CDR1 SNHLY and CDR2 FYNNEI. The V gene lost 9 bases and the J gene lost 6 bases, with 11 bases spanning the gap. The CDR3 loop spans 11 amino acids. For the CDR3, the DNA is TGTGCCAGGGGGAGCTATGCTGAAGCTTTCTTT. It encodes CARGSYAEAFF.

V gene TRBV5-1 combines with J gene TRBJ2-1; 9 bases match TRBD1. Germline values: CDR1 SGHRS, CDR2 YFSETQ. V gave up 5 bases and J gave up 2 bases; unmatched junction bases: 5. The CDR3 contains 15 residues. CDR3 sequence reads: CASRAGTGTYNEQFF. For the CDR3, the DNA is TGCGCCAGCAGGGCCGGGACAGGGACCTACAATGAGCAGTTCTTC. Full variable domain (remainder filled in from reference TRBV5-1 and TRBJ2-1): KAGVTQTPRYLIKTRGQQVTLSCSPISGHRSVSWYQQTPGQGLQFLFEYFSETQRNKGNFPGRFSGRQFSNSRSEMNVSTLELGDSALYLCASRAGTGTYNEQFFGPGTRLTVL.

V usage is TRBV4-1 and J usage is TRBJ2-7; no clear D. There are 14 residues in the CDR3. The germline V gene has CDR1 MGHRA and CDR2 YSYEKL. Trimming removed 5 bases at V and 0 bases at J, with 11 bases between. The DNA of the CDR3 is TGCGCCAGCAGCACAAGCGTCCCCTCCTACGAGCAGTACTTC. Its protein product is CASSTSVPSYEQYF.

The chain employs TRBV28 and TRBJ1-1, with 11 bases aligning to TRBD1. The CDR3 length is 12 residues. Losses at the gene ends were 9 bases for V and 4 bases for J; bases not matched to a gene: 1. The V gene's germline CDR1 is MDHEN and CDR2 SYDVKM. The CDR3 loop is CARGTGGTEAFF. CDR3 coding DNA: TGTGCCAGGGGGACAGGGGGCACTGAAGCTTTCTTT.

CDR3 residues: CASSESGTYGYTF. The CDR3 DNA is TGCGCCAGCAGTGAGTCGGGAACCTATGGCTACACCTTC. The genes are TRBV10-1 and TRBJ1-2; no reliable D call. The CDR3 has 13 amino acids. Trimming cost V 0 bases and J 4 bases, with 6 bases left between them. The germline gives CDR1 WNHNN, CDR2 SYGVQD (reference sequence).

The chain couples TRBV7-2 to TRBJ1-1; D unclear. V was cut by 1 base and J by 6 bases, with 12 bases left in between. CDR3 size: 14 residues. Germline V gives CDR1 SGHTA, CDR2 FQGNSA. The CDR3 loop is CASSLVSGGSEAFF. The CDR3 DNA reads TGTGCCAGCAGCTTAGTGTCAGGCGGCTCTGAAGCTTTCTTT.

J is TRBJ2-7 and V is TRBV18; possibly TRBD1 or TRBD2 for D (5 bases each). Between the trimmed V and J ends, which lost 6 bases and 7 bases, there was a span of 16 bases. Germline CDR1 is KGHSH and CDR2 is LQKENI. This CDR3 has 13 amino acids. The CDR3 region is CASSTPGPEEQYF. For the CDR3, the DNA is TGTGCCAGCTCCACACCGGGACCTGAGGAGCAGTACTTC.

V usage is TRBV5-6 and J usage is TRBJ2-1, with a possible D match to TRBD1 (6 bases). Trimming shortened V by 4 bases and J by 3 bases, and 14 bases separated the two germline ends. Per the germline V gene, CDR1 is SGHDT and CDR2 is YYEEEE. The CDR3 contains 15 residues. The CDR3 region has the DNA TGTGCCAGCAGCCTAGGGGGTACCGTCTACAATGAGCAGTTCTTC. As protein: CASSLGGTVYNEQFF.